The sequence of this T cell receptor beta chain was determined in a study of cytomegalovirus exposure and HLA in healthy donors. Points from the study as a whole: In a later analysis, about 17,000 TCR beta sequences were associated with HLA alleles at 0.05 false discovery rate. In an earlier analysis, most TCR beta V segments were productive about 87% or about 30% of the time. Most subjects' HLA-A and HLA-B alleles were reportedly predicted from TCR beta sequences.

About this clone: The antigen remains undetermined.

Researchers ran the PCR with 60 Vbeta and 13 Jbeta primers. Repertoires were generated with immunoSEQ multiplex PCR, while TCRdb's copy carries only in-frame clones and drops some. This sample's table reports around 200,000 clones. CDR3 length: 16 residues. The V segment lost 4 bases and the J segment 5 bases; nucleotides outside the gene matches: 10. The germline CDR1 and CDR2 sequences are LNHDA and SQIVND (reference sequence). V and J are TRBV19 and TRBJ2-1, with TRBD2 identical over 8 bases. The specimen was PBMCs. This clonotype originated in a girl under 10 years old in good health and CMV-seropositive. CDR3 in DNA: TGTGCCAGTAGTACCTTAGCGGGATGGGGAAACAATGAGCAGTTCTTC. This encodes CASSTLAGWGNNEQFF.